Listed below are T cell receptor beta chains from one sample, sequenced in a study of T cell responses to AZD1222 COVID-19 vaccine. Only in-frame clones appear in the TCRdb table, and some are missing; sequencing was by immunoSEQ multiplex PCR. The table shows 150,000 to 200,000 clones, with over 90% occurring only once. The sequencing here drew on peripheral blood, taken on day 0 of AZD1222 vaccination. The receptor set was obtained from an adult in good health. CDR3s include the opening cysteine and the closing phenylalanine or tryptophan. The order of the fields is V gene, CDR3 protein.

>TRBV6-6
CASSVPGQAGYGYTF
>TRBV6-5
CASSPTGGAIGKLFF
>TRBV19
CASSRLGTGTPNEQYF
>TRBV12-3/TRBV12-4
CASSLRDYNEQFF
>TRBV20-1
CSASPFSSDSPLHF
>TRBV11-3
CASSLDRDGAGYTF
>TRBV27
CASSPPGLIRGFYEQYF
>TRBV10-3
CAISEGRPNGYTF
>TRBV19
CASSIMRDNYEQYF
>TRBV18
CASSPAGTSQTKAQFF
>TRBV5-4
CASSLGAGGDGYTF
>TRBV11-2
CASSLVSDQETQYF
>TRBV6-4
CASSVFLAGGPGEQFF
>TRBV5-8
CASRTEYMNTEAFF
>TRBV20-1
CSSGLNNEQFF
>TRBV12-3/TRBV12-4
CASSPGTPVGYTF
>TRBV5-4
CASSLTGNTEAFF
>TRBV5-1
CASSLIGDKSYEQYF
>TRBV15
CATSRAIGKETQYF
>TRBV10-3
CAISGGLAGVHGELFF
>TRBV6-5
CAHQPGQGISTF
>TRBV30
CAWSRDRDYGYTF
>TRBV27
CASSLLGPMEGFGETQYF
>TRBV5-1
CASSLRAQSTDTQYF
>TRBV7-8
CASSLGVAEYNEQFF
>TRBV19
CASRQGDGSYGYTF
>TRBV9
CASSPDLAYEQYF
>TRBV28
CASSYRAYSNQPQHF
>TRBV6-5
CASSVTPYSNQPQHF
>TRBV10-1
CASSSGTVSQPQHF
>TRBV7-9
CASSWGDRDLYNEQFF
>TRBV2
CASRYGGRITGELFF
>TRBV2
CASFTNLEQNTGELFF
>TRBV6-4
CASRAQGDGTEAFF
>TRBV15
CATSGGRIANQPQHF
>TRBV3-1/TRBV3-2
CASSRTALGEAFF
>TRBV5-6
CASSSGQDGYTF
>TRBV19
CASNPQGPRNSPLHF
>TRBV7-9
CASRLGSGLYNEQFF
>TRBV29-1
CSVVLPDRGLEKLFF
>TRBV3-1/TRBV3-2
CASSPFQGRGEKLFF
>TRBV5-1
CASSPYGVEQFF
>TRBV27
CASSRKAGGVTGELFF
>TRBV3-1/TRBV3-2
CASSLKSSGNTIYF